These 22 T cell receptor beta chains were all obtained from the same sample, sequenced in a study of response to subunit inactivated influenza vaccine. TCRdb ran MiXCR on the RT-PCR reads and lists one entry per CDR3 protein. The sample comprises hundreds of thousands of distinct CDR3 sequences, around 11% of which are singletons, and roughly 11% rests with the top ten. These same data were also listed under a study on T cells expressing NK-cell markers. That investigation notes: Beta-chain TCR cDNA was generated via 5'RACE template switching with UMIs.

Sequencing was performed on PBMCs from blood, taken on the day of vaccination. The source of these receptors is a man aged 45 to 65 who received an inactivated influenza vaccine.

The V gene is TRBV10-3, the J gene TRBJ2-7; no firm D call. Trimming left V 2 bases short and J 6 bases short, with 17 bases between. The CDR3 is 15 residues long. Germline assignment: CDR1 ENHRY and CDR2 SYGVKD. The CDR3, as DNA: TGTGCCATCAGTGAGCGCGCCGATCTAGGGATCGAGCAGTACTTC. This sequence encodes CAISERADLGIEQYF.

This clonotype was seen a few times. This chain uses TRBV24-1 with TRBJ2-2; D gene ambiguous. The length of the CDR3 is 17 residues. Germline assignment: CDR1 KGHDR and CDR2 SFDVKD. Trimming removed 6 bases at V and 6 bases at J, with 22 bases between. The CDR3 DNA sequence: TGTGCCACCAGTCCAAATGACGGCCCTCAGGACGCCGGGGAGCTGTTTTTT. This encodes CATSPNDGPQDAGELFF.

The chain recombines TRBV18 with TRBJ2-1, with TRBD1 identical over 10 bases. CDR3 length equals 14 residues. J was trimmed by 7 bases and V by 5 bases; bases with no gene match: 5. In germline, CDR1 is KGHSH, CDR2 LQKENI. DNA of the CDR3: TGTGCCAGCTCAACCGGGACAGGGGCAAATGAGCAGTTCTTC. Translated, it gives CASSTGTGANEQFF.

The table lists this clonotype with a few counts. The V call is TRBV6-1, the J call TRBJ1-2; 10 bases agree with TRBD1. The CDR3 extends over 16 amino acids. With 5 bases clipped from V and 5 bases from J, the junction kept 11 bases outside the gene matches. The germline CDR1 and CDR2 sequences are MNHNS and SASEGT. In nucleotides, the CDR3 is TGTGCCAGCAGTCCACTACCTGGACAGGGGGTGTATGGCTACACCTTC. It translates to CASSPLPGQGVYGYTF.

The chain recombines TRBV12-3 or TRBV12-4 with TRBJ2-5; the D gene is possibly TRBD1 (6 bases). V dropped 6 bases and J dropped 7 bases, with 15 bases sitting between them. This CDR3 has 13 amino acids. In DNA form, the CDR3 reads TGTGCCAGCAGGGACGCAGGGGCGGGGACCCAGTACTTC. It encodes CASRDAGAGTQYF.

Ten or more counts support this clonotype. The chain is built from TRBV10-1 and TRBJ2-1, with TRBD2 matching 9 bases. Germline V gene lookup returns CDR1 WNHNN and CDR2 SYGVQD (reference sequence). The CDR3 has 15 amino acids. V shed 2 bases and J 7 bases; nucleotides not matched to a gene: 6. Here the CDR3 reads CASSERPSGVNEQFF. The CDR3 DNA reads TGCGCCAGCAGTGAGCGGCCTAGCGGGGTAAATGAGCAGTTCTTC.

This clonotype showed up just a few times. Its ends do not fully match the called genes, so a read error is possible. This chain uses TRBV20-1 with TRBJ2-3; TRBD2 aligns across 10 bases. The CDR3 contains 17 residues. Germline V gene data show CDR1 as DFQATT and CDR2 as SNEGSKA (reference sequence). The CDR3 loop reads CCARDLTSGSLRDTQYF. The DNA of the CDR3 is TGCTGTGCTAGAGATCTGACTAGCGGGTCCCTAAGGGATACGCAGTATTTT.

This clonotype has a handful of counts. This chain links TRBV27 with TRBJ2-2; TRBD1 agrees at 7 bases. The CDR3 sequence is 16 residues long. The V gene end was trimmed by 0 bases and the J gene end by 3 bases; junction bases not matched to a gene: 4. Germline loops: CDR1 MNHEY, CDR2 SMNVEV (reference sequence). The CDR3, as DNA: TGTGCCAGCAGTTTATCGGGGACAGCCTACACCGGGGAGCTGTTTTTT. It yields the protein CASSLSGTAYTGELFF.

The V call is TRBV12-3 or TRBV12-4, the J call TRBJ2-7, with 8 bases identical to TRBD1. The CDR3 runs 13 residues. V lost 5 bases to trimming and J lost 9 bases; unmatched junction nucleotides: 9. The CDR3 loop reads CASSARDRGWQYF. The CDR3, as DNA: TGTGCCAGCAGTGCCCGAGACAGGGGATGGCAGTACTTC.

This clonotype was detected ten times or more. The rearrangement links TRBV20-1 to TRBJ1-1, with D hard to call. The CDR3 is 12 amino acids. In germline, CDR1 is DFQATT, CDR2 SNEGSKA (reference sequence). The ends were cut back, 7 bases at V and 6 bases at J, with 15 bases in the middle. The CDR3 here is CSGTSGRSEAFF. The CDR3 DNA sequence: TGCAGTGGTACGTCGGGTCGTTCTGAAGCTTTCTTT.

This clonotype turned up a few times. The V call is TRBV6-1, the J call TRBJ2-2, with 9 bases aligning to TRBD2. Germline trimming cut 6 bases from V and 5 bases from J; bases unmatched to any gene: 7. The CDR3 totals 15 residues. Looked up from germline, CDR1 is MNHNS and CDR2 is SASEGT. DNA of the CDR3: TGTGCCAGCAGGGGCCTAGCGGGGAAGACCGGGGAGCTGTTTTTT. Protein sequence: CASRGLAGKTGELFF.

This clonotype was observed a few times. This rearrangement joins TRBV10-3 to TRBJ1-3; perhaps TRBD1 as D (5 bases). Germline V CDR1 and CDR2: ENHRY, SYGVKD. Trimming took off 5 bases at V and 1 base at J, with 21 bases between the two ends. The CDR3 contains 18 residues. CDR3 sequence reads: CAISSYGRGSTSGNTIYF. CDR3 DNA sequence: TGTGCCATCAGTTCCTATGGACGGGGGAGTACGTCTGGAAACACCATATATTTT.

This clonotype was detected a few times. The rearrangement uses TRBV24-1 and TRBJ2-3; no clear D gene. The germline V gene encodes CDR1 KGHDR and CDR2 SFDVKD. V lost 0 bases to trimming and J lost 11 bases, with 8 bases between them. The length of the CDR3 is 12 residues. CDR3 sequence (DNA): TGTGCCACCAGTGATTTGACTTCTGTGCAGTATTTT. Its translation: CATSDLTSVQYF.

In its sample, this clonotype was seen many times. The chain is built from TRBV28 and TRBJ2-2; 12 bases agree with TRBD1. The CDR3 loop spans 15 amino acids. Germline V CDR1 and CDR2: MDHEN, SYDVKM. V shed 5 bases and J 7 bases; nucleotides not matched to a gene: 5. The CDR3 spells CASSAGTGGIGELFF. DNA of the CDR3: TGTGCCAGCAGTGCCGGGACAGGGGGCATCGGGGAGCTGTTTTTT.

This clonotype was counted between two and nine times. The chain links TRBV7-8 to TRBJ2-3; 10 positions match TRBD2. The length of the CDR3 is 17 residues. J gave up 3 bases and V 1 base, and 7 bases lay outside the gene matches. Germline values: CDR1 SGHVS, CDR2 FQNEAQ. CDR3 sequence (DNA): TGTGCCAGCAGCTTAGGGTGGTTAGCGGGGGGTACAGATACGCAGTATTTT. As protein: CASSLGWLAGGTDTQYF.

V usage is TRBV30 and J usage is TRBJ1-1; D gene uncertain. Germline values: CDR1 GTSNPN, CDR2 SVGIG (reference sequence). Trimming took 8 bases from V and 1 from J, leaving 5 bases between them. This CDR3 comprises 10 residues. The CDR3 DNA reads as TGTGCCGGACGGAACACTGAAGCTTTCTTT. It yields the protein CAGRNTEAFF. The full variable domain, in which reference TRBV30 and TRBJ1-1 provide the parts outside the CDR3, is SQTIHQWPATLVQPVGSPLSLECTVEGTSNPNLYWYRQAAGRGLQLLFYSVGIGQISSEVPQNLSASRPQDRQFILSSKKLLLSDSGFYLCAGRNTEAFFGQGTRLTVV.

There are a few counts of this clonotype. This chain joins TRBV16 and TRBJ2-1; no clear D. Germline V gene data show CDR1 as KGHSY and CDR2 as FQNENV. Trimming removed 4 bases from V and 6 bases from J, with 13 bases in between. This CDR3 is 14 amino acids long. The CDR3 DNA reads TGTGCCAGCAGCCCGCTTTCGGTCAGCAATGAGCAGTTCTTC. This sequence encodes CASSPLSVSNEQFF.

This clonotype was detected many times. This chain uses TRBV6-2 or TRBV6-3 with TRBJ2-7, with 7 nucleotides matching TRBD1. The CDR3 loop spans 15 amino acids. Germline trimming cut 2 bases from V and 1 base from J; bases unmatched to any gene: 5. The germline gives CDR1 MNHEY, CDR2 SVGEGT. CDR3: CASSYGPGGSYEQYF. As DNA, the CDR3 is TGTGCCAGCAGTTACGGGCCAGGGGGTTCCTACGAGCAGTACTTC.

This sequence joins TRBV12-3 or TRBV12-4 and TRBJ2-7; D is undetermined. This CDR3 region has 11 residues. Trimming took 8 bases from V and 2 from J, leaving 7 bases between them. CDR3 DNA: TGTGCCAGCGCAGTAGCCTACGAGCAGTACTTC. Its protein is CASAVAYEQYF.

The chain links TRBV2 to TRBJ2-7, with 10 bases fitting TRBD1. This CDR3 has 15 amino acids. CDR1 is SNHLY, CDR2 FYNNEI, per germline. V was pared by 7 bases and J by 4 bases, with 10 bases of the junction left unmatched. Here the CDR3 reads CASTTGTGVGYEQYF. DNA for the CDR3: TGTGCCAGCACGACCGGGACAGGGGTAGGTTACGAGCAGTACTTC.

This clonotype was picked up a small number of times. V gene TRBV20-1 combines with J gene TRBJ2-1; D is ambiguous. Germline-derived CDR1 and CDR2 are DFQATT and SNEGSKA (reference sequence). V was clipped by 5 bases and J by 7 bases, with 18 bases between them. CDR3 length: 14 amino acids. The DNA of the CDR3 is TGCAGTGCTGTGCTATCCGGGCCGCGTAATGAGCAGTTCTTC. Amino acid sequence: CSAVLSGPRNEQFF.

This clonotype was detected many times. The CDR3 is CAITEGGGRTDTQYF. DNA for the CDR3: TGTGCCATCACCGAGGGTGGAGGACGCACAGATACGCAGTATTTT. The V gene is TRBV10-3, the J gene TRBJ2-3; a possible D gene is TRBD2 (5 bases). The CDR3 contains 15 residues. CDR1 is ENHRY, CDR2 SYGVKD, per germline. Trimming shortened V by 7 bases and J by 1 base, and 15 bases separated the two germline ends.